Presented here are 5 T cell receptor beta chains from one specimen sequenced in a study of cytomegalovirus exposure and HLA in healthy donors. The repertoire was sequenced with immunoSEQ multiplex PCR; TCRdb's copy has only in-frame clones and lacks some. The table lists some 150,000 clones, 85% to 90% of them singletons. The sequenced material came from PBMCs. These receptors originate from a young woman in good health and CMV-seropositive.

In DNA, the CDR3 is TGTGCCAGCAGCACCGGACTAGTTCCAGATACGCAGTATTTT. Translating it yields CASSTGLVPDTQYF. This sequence joins TRBV11-3 and TRBJ2-3; 7 bases agree with TRBD2. From germline, CDR1 is SGHNT and CDR2 YENEEA. The CDR3 spans 14 residues. The V gene end was trimmed by 5 bases and the J gene end by 4 bases; junction bases not matched to a gene: 6.

The CDR3, as DNA: TGTGCCAGCTCACCCACAGGGGGTAGCACAGATACGCAGTATTTT. Amino acids: CASSPTGGSTDTQYF. The chain employs TRBV18 and TRBJ2-3, with TRBD1 matching over 8 bases. The CDR3 consists of 15 residues. Germline CDR1 and CDR2: KGHSH and LQKENI. V lost 3 bases to trimming and J lost 0 bases; unmatched junction nucleotides: 2.

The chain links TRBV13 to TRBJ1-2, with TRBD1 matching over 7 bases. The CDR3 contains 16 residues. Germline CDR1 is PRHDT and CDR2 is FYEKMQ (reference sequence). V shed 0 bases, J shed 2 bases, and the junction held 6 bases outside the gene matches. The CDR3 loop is CASSLGPPDRNYGYTF. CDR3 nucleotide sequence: TGTGCCAGCAGCTTAGGCCCCCCGGACAGGAACTATGGCTACACCTTC.

CDR3 nucleotide sequence: TGTGCCAGTAGTACGGGACAGGGAAGGGGAGCTTTCTTT. It is translated as CASSTGQGRGAFF. V usage is TRBV19 and J usage is TRBJ1-1; TRBD1 agrees at 9 bases. This CDR3 spans 13 amino acids. Germline V gives CDR1 LNHDA, CDR2 SQIVND (reference sequence). V lost 4 bases to trimming and J lost 10 bases; unmatched junction nucleotides: 7.

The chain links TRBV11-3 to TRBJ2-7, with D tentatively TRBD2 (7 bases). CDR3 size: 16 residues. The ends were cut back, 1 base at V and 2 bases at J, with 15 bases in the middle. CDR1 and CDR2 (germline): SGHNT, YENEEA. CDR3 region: CASSLASGEGAYEQYF. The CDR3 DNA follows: TGTGCCAGCAGCTTAGCTAGCGGTGAGGGGGCCTACGAGCAGTACTTC.